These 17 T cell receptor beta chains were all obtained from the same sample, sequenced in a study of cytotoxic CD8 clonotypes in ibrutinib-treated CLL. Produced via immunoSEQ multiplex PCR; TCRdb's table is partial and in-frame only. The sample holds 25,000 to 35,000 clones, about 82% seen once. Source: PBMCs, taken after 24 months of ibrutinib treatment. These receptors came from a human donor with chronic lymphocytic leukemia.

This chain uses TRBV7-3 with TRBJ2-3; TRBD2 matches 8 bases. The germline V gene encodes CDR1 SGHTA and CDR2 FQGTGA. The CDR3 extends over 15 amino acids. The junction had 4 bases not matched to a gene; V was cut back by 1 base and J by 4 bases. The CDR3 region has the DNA TGTGCCAGCAGCTTAAGCGGGGGGCGTGCAGATACGCAGTATTTT. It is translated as CASSLSGGRADTQYF.

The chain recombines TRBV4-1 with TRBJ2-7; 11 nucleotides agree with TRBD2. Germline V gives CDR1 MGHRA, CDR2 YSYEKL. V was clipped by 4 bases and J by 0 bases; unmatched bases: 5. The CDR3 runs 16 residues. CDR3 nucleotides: TGCGCCAGCAGCCCTAGACTAGCGGGGAGCTCCTACGAGCAGTACTTC. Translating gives CASSPRLAGSSYEQYF.

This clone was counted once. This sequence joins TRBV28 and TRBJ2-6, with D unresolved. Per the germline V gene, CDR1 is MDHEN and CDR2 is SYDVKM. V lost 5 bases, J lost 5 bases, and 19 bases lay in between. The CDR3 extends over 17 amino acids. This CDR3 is CASSAQVTQSRANVLTF. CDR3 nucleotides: TGTGCCAGCAGTGCCCAGGTGACACAAAGTCGGGCCAACGTCCTGACTTTC.

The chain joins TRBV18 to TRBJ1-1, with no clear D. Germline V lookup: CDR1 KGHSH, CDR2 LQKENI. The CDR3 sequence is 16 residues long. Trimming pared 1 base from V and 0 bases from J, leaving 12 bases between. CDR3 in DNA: TGTGCCAGCTCACCACAGCTCGGCCAAATGAACACTGAAGCTTTCTTT. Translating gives CASSPQLGQMNTEAFF.

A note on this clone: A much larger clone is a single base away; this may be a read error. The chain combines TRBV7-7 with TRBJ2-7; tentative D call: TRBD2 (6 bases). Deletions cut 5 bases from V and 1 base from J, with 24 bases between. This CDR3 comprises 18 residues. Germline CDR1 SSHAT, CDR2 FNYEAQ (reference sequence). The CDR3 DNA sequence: TGTGCCAGCAGCCAACAACCCGAGGTGGCGGGGATATCCTACGAGCAGTACTTC. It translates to CASSQQPEVAGISYEQYF.

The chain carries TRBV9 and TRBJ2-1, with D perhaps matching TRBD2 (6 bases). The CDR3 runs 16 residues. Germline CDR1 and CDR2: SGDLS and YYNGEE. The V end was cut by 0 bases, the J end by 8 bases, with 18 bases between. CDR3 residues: CASSVAPGLLSYEQFF. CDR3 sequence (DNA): TGTGCCAGCAGCGTAGCTCCGGGACTCCTAAGCTATGAGCAGTTCTTC.

The CDR3 sequence: CATSRDLVENSNQPQHF. CDR3 in DNA: TGTGCCACCAGCAGAGATCTGGTTGAGAATAGCAATCAGCCCCAGCATTTT. The chain combines TRBV15 with TRBJ1-5, with D unresolved. The CDR3 spans 17 residues. Deletions cut 0 bases from V and 0 bases from J, with 12 bases between. Germline loops: CDR1 LNHNV, CDR2 YYDKDF (reference sequence).

This CDR3 reads CASSRNYAGYLNTEAFF. The CDR3 DNA reads TGTGCCAGCAGCCGCAATTACGCGGGATATTTGAACACTGAAGCTTTCTTT. The chain recombines TRBV5-8 with TRBJ1-1; D call uncertain. Trimming shortened V by 4 bases and J by 0 bases, and 19 bases separated the two germline ends. The CDR3 is made up of 17 amino acids. Germline CDR1 is SGHTS and CDR2 is YDEGEE.

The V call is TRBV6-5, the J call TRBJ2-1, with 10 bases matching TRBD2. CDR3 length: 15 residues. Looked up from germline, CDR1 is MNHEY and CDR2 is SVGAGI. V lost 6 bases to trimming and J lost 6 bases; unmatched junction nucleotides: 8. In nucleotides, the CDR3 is TGTGCCAGCAGCCGCAGCGGGGGGGCCTCCAATGAGCAGTTCTTC. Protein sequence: CASSRSGGASNEQFF.

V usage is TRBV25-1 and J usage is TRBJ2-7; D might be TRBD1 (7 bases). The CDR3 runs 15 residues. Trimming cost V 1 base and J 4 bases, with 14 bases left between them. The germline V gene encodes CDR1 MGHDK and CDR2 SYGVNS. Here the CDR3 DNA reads TGTGCCAGCAGTGAATTGGGGGGACAGATTTACGAGCAGTACTTC. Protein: CASSELGGQIYEQYF.

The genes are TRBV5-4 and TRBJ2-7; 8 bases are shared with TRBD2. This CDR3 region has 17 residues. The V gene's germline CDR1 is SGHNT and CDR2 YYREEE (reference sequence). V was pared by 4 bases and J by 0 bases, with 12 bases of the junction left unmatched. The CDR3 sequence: CASSQTTGGSHSYEQYF. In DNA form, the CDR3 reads TGTGCCAGCAGCCAAACGACGGGGGGGTCCCACTCCTACGAGCAGTACTTC.

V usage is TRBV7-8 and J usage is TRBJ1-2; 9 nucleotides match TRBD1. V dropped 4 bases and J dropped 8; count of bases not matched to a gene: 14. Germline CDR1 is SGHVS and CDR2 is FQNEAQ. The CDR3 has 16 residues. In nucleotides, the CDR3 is TGTGCCAGCAGCTCTATGGGACAGGGTTCGTATTACGGCTACACCTTC. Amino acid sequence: CASSSMGQGSYYGYTF.

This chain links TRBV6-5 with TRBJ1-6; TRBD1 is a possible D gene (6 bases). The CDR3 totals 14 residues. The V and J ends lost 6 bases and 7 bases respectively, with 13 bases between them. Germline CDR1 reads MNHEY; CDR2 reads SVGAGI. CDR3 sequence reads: CASSRGQRNSPLHF. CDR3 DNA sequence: TGTGCCAGCAGCCGAGGACAGCGAAATTCACCCCTCCACTTT.

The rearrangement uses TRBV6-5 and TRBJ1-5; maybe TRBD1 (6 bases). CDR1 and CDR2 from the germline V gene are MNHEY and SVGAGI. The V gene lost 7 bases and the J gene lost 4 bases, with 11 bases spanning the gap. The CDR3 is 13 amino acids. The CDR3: CASMRTENQPQHF. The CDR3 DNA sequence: TGTGCCAGCATGCGGACAGAGAATCAGCCCCAGCATTTT.

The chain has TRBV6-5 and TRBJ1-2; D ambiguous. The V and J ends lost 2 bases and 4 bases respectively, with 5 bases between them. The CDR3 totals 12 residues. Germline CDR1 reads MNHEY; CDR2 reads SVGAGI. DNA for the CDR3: TGTGCCAGCAGTTACCAAGGCTATGGCTACACCTTC. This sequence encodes CASSYQGYGYTF.

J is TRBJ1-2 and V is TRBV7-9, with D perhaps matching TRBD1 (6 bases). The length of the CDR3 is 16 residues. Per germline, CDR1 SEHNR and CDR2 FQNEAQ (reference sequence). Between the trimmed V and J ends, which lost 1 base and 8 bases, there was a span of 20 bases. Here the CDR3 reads CASSLGGVGGLTGYTF. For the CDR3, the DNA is TGTGCCAGCAGCTTAGGTGGGGTAGGGGGGTTAACCGGCTACACCTTC.

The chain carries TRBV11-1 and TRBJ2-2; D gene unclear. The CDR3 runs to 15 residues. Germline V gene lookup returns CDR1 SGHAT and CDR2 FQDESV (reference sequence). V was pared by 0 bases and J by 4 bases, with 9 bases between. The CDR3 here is CASSLAGSATGELFF. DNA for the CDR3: TGTGCCAGCAGCTTAGCAGGGTCGGCCACCGGGGAGCTGTTTTTT.